These 30 T cell receptor beta chains were sequenced from one sample in a study of blood T cell repertoires in COVID-19. The assay was immunoSEQ multiplex PCR, and TCRdb's table has in-frame clones only and misses some. The sample has 50,000 to 65,000 clones, 72% seen once; the top ten hold approximately 5%. The sample taken for sequencing was peripheral blood. Receptors were obtained from a woman in her sixties or seventies with COVID-19, enrolled during active disease.

A few counts support this clone. The chain has TRBV27 and TRBJ1-1; D might be TRBD1 (5 bases). CDR1 is MNHEY and CDR2 is SMNVEV in the germline V gene (reference sequence). Trimming removed 5 bases at V and 1 base at J, with 5 bases between. The CDR3 runs to 12 residues. CDR3 nucleotide sequence: TGTGCCAGCAGTAGGGGGAACACTGAAGCTTTCTTT. Translation: CASSRGNTEAFF.

V is TRBV19 and J is TRBJ1-3; tentatively, D is TRBD1 (5 bases). Germline values: CDR1 LNHDA, CDR2 SQIVND (reference sequence). Trimming stripped 3 bases from V and 4 bases from J, with 16 bases between. There are 16 residues in the CDR3. The CDR3 reads CASSIGGVGSGNTIYF. The CDR3 DNA follows: TGTGCCAGTAGTATCGGAGGGGTTGGTTCCGGAAACACCATATATTTT.

The rearrangement uses TRBV9 and TRBJ2-1; weak D call: TRBD2 (6 bases). Germline V CDR1 and CDR2: SGDLS, YYNGEE. The CDR3 consists of 17 residues. Trimming removed 3 bases from V and 1 base from J, with 17 bases in between. The CDR3 sequence: CASSAHPSGPSYNEQFF. The CDR3 DNA follows: TGTGCCAGCAGCGCCCACCCCAGCGGGCCTTCCTACAATGAGCAGTTCTTC.

DNA of the CDR3: TGTGCCAGCAGTTTATCATACACTAGCGGGCAGGGCACAGATACGCAGTATTTT. Residues: CASSLSYTSGQGTDTQYF. V usage is TRBV27 and J usage is TRBJ2-3, with 9 bases fitting TRBD2. CDR1 is MNHEY, CDR2 SMNVEV, per germline (reference sequence). V lost 0 bases and J lost 1; bases outside the gene matches: 8. This CDR3 is built from 18 residues.

This clone was picked up a small number of times. The gene calls are TRBV19 and TRBJ2-3; D possibly corresponds to TRBD2 (5 bases). V lost 8 bases, J lost 1 base, and 10 bases lay in between. Germline-derived CDR1 and CDR2 are LNHDA and SQIVND (reference sequence). The CDR3 is 13 amino acids. For the CDR3, the DNA is TGTGCCAGTGACGCGGGCCGCACAGATACGCAGTATTTT. Its protein is CASDAGRTDTQYF.

This chain links TRBV5-6 with TRBJ2-3; D perhaps matches TRBD2 (5 bases). The V and J ends lost 5 bases and 5 bases respectively, with 15 bases between them. The length of the CDR3 is 14 residues. CDR1 and CDR2 from the germline V gene are SGHDT and YYEEEE. The CDR3 loop is CASREVGDGDTQYF. The CDR3 nucleotides are TGTGCCAGCAGGGAGGTGGGAGATGGAGATACGCAGTATTTT.

The V and J genes are TRBV7-9 and TRBJ1-2; 9 bases are shared with TRBD1. This CDR3 is 13 amino acids long. With 1 base clipped from V and 8 bases from J, the junction kept 2 bases outside the gene matches. In germline, CDR1 is SEHNR, CDR2 FQNEAQ (reference sequence). As DNA, the CDR3 is TGTGCCAGCAGCTTAGGGACAGGGGTAGGCTACACCTTC. Residues: CASSLGTGVGYTF.

This clone was counted only a few times. The CDR3 loop reads CATNPAGGNTEAFF. For the CDR3, the DNA is TGCGCCACCAACCCCGCGGGGGGGAACACTGAAGCTTTCTTT. The J gene is TRBJ1-1, the V gene TRBV5-1; a weak D match, TRBD1 (5 bases). V lost 9 bases and J 1 base, leaving 16 bases between the germline ends. Germline lookup yields CDR1 SGHRS and CDR2 YFSETQ. The CDR3 length is 14 residues. Drawing the rest from reference TRBV5-1 and TRBJ1-1, the complete variable domain is KAGVTQTPRYLIKTRGQQVTLSCSPISGHRSVSWYQQTPGQGLQFLFEYFSETQRNKGNFPGRFSGRQFSNSRSEMNVSTLELGDSALYLCATNPAGGNTEAFFGQGTRLTVV.

The chain joins TRBV7-3 to TRBJ2-3; a possible D gene is TRBD2 (6 bases). Germline V gene sequence: CDR1 SGHTA, CDR2 FQGTGA. The CDR3 is 13 residues long. Trimming left V 5 bases short and J 5 bases short, with 11 bases between. The DNA for the CDR3 is TGTGCCAGCAGCCCCTGGGGGGTAGATACGCAGTATTTT. As protein: CASSPWGVDTQYF.

This clone came up a few times. V and J are TRBV2 and TRBJ1-2; possibly TRBD1 for D (6 bases). The CDR3 spans 16 residues. The germline gives CDR1 SNHLY, CDR2 FYNNEI. The ends were cut back, 5 bases at V and 2 bases at J, with 18 bases in the middle. CDR3 protein: CASSPDRLGYNYGYTF. The CDR3, as DNA: TGTGCCAGCAGTCCAGACAGGTTAGGGTACAACTATGGCTACACCTTC.

This clone has just a few counts. This chain connects TRBV19 to TRBJ1-2; D possibly corresponds to TRBD1 (5 bases). The germline V gene has CDR1 LNHDA and CDR2 SQIVND (reference sequence). The CDR3 runs 13 residues. Trimming cost V 8 bases and J 1 base, with 11 bases left between them. CDR3 bases: TGTGCCAGTGGGGGGGGACTTAACTATGGCTACACCTTC. Protein: CASGGGLNYGYTF.

The chain is built from TRBV14 and TRBJ1-1; D gene unclear. Trimming left V 5 bases short and J 10 bases short, with 17 bases between. The CDR3 length is 13 residues. Germline lookup yields CDR1 SGHDN and CDR2 FVKESK. CDR3 nucleotide sequence: TGTGCCAGCAGCGCTCGTTGGCGGGAGGGAGCTTTCTTT. Translated, it gives CASSARWREGAFF.

This chain links TRBV5-1 with TRBJ2-5; 11 bases line up with TRBD2. Germline loops: CDR1 SGHRS, CDR2 YFSETQ. The CDR3 runs 16 residues. V was pared by 4 bases and J by 2 bases, with 7 bases of the junction left unmatched. CDR3 protein: CASSLLAGGAQETQYF. The CDR3 DNA sequence: TGCGCCAGCAGCCTCCTAGCGGGAGGCGCTCAAGAGACCCAGTACTTC.

This clone has just one count. The gene calls are TRBV9 and TRBJ1-1, with TRBD1 as a possible D gene (5 bases). CDR1 is SGDLS, CDR2 YYNGEE, per germline. Trimming stripped 3 bases from V and 4 bases from J, with 16 bases between. This CDR3 has 15 residues. The CDR3: CASSALGGGGTEAFF. CDR3 in DNA: TGTGCCAGCAGCGCCCTGGGGGGAGGCGGCACTGAAGCTTTCTTT.

The chain joins TRBV7-3 to TRBJ2-3; tentatively, D is TRBD2 (5 bases). This CDR3 comprises 14 residues. CDR1 SGHTA and CDR2 FQGTGA come from the germline V gene. Trimming pared 5 bases from V and 6 bases from J, leaving 15 bases between. The CDR3 region has the DNA TGTGCCAGCAGCCTAGCCCATGGAAAGGATACGCAGTATTTT. This codes for CASSLAHGKDTQYF.

V gene TRBV11-2 combines with J gene TRBJ2-2; 12 nucleotides match TRBD2. V was pared by 5 bases and J by 5 bases, with 6 bases of the junction left unmatched. Per the germline V gene, CDR1 is SGHAT and CDR2 is FQNNGV. This CDR3 is 16 amino acids long. The CDR3 sequence: CASSTPGLAGTGELFF. The DNA for the CDR3 is TGTGCCAGCAGCACTCCGGGACTAGCGGGTACCGGGGAGCTGTTTTTT. Drawing the rest from reference TRBV11-2 and TRBJ2-2, the complete variable domain is EAGVAQSPRYKIIEKRQSVAFWCNPISGHATLYWYQQILGQGPKLLIQFQNNGVVDDSQLPKDRFSAERLKGVDSTLKIQPAKLEDSAVYLCASSTPGLAGTGELFFGEGSRLTVL.

This rearrangement joins TRBV19 to TRBJ2-1; D is unclear. V was trimmed by 3 bases and J by 0 bases, leaving 9 bases between them. Germline V gene lookup returns CDR1 LNHDA and CDR2 SQIVND (reference sequence). The CDR3 consists of 15 residues. Here the CDR3 DNA reads TGTGCCAGTAGTATGGCCAGTCACTCCTACAATGAGCAGTTCTTC. Its protein is CASSMASHSYNEQFF.

The DNA of the CDR3 is TGTGCCAGCAGCTACACACCTAGCACAGATACGCAGTATTTT. Protein product: CASSYTPSTDTQYF. The rearrangement links TRBV7-2 to TRBJ2-3; D not resolved. Germline V CDR1 and CDR2: SGHTA, FQGNSA. The CDR3 spans 14 residues. Trimming removed 4 bases at V and 0 bases at J, with 8 bases between.

This clone was seen ten or more times. The chain is built from TRBV3-1 (or the pseudogene TRBV3-2) and TRBJ1-1; D is possibly TRBD1 (6 bases). V lost 6 bases and J 2 bases, leaving 16 bases between the germline ends. The germline gives CDR1 LGHDT, CDR2 YNNKEL (reference sequence). This CDR3 is 15 amino acids long. CDR3 DNA sequence: TGTGCCAGCAGTTCCCCGGGACACCTAAACACTGAAGCTTTCTTT. Amino acid sequence: CASSSPGHLNTEAFF.

This clone was detected only a few times. V and J are TRBV6-5 and TRBJ2-2, with D perhaps matching TRBD1 (5 bases). Germline V lookup: CDR1 MNHEY, CDR2 SVGAGI. CDR3 size: 15 residues. V dropped 2 bases and J dropped 3 bases, with 10 bases sitting between them. CDR3 residues: CASSYGQGYTGELFF. CDR3 in DNA: TGTGCCAGCAGTTACGGGCAGGGTTACACCGGGGAGCTGTTTTTT.

This clone was seen more than once but under ten times. V gene TRBV10-3 combines with J gene TRBJ1-6; TRBD1 matches 10 bases. Germline CDR1 is ENHRY and CDR2 is SYGVKD. The trim removed 6 bases at V and 9 bases at J, leaving 5 bases unmatched. The CDR3 is 14 residues long. The CDR3 DNA reads TGTGCCATCAGGGAGGGACAGGGGAGTTCACCCCTCCACTTT. Translating gives CAIREGQGSSPLHF.

This clone was seen just once. The genes are TRBV5-1 and TRBJ1-2, with D perhaps matching TRBD1 (6 bases). CDR1 is SGHRS, CDR2 YFSETQ, per germline. The germline V and J ends were trimmed by 4 bases and 5 bases, with 15 bases remaining between them. There are 14 residues in the CDR3. CDR3 sequence: CASSANTGPYGYTF. CDR3 sequence (DNA): TGCGCCAGCAGCGCAAATACAGGGCCATATGGCTACACCTTC.

The chain carries TRBV19 and TRBJ2-5, with D tentatively TRBD2 (6 bases). The CDR3 is 14 amino acids. CDR1 is LNHDA, CDR2 SQIVND, per germline (reference sequence). V was pared by 1 base and J by 4 bases, with 10 bases between. CDR3 sequence reads: CASSIGRDRETQYF. CDR3 DNA: TGTGCCAGTAGTATAGGGCGGGATAGAGAGACCCAGTACTTC.

The chain is built from TRBV11-3 and TRBJ1-1; D is undetermined. CDR1 and CDR2 (germline): SGHNT, YENEEA. The CDR3 contains 13 residues. Trimming left V 1 base short and J 7 bases short, with 10 bases between. CDR3 residues: CASSLGSPYEAFF. The DNA for the CDR3 is TGTGCCAGCAGCTTAGGGTCCCCCTATGAAGCTTTCTTT.

V usage is TRBV19 and J usage is TRBJ2-7; 8 bases line up with TRBD1. V gave up 3 bases and J gave up 1 base; unmatched junction bases: 5. Germline CDR1 LNHDA, CDR2 SQIVND (reference sequence). This CDR3 is 15 amino acids long. The CDR3 is CASSIGQGLSYEQYF. The CDR3 bases are TGTGCCAGTAGTATCGGACAGGGCCTTTCCTACGAGCAGTACTTC.

The chain uses TRBV9 and TRBJ2-2; 13 nucleotides agree with TRBD2. V dropped 4 bases and J dropped 3; count of bases not matched to a gene: 12. The CDR3 runs 19 residues. Germline-derived CDR1 and CDR2 are SGDLS and YYNGEE. CDR3 residues: CASSLVPTSGGEYTGELFF. The DNA for the CDR3 is TGTGCCAGCAGCCTAGTACCCACTAGCGGGGGGGAGTACACCGGGGAGCTGTTTTTT.

This clone was found a few times. The chain has TRBV7-9 and TRBJ1-2, with 11 bases that match TRBD1. The CDR3 consists of 18 residues. V lost 6 bases, J lost 3 bases, and 15 bases stayed unmatched. Germline V gives CDR1 SEHNR, CDR2 FQNEAQ (reference sequence). DNA for the CDR3: TGTGCCAGCAGTCCTCAACCGGGACAGGGGGGGATTGACTATGGCTACACCTTC. Its protein is CASSPQPGQGGIDYGYTF.

The chain couples TRBV29-1 to TRBJ1-1; 7 bases agree with TRBD1. Germline V gives CDR1 SQVTM, CDR2 ANQGSEA. J was trimmed by 1 base and V by 5 bases; bases with no gene match: 1. The CDR3 loop spans 12 amino acids. CDR3 loop: CSVRQGNTEAFF. CDR3 coding DNA: TGCAGCGTTCGACAGGGGAACACTGAAGCTTTCTTT.

This CDR3 is CASSPTGQSTDTQYF. CDR3 in DNA: TGCGCCAGCAGCCCCACGGGACAAAGCACAGATACGCAGTATTTT. The chain uses TRBV5-1 and TRBJ2-3; a weak D match, TRBD1 (6 bases). The CDR3 contains 15 residues. The germline V gene encodes CDR1 SGHRS and CDR2 YFSETQ. Trimming removed 4 bases at V and 0 bases at J, with 12 bases between.

V is TRBV3-1 (or the pseudogene TRBV3-2) and J is TRBJ2-5; TRBD1 might be the D (6 bases). Trimming cost V 0 bases and J 5 bases, with 13 bases left between them. Germline-derived CDR1 and CDR2 are LGHDT and YNNKEL (reference sequence). The length of the CDR3 is 15 residues. The chain's CDR3 is CASSQEGRDIETQYF. The CDR3 region has the DNA TGTGCCAGCAGCCAAGAAGGTCGGGACATTGAGACCCAGTACTTC.